This T cell receptor beta chain appears in the sequencing data of a study of blood T cell repertoires in COVID-19. Background on the study: The origin of the acute and convalescent COVID-19 samples was the United States, Italy and Spain. T cells, B-cell-depleted T cells, or PBMCs provided the cDNA or gDNA that served as material.

Seattle-derived patients entered the study during active infection and were followed longitudinally. Deletions cut 2 bases from V and 4 bases from J, with 16 bases between. The CDR3 loop spans 16 amino acids. CDR1 is LNHDA, CDR2 SQIVND, per germline (reference sequence). Original methodology: For nucleated cells, counts were estimated from reference gene primer amplification. Produced via immunoSEQ multiplex PCR; TCRdb's table is partial and in-frame only. Clone size and V and J calls were adopted from that table, with D and trimming inferred from the DNA. The sample has around 210,000 clones; around 85% are singletons.

This TCR derives from a man aged 55-75 years with COVID-19, enrolled during active disease. This chain connects TRBV19 to TRBJ2-3; D not certain. The material sequenced was peripheral blood. CDR3 sequence (DNA): TGTGCCAGTAGTATAATCCGGGTTACCCAACCAGATACGCAGTATTTT. It translates to CASSIIRVTQPDTQYF.